These 18 T cell receptor beta chains were sequenced from one sample in a study of human T cells and chemical hapten exposure. Total RNA extraction was carried out from unfractionated whole blood. Library preparation tagged each individual cDNA molecule with a unique molecular identifier. TCRdb passed the reads through MiXCR, listing each CDR3 protein once. There are around 120,000 distinct CDR3 sequences in the sample; 8.5% occur only once, and 1.2% to 1.5% lies in the top ten. Specimen: whole blood. All receptors derive from a human donor in good health. Some clones in this sample may be carry-over from other donors' samples.

Details on this clonotype: Being one base from a much bigger clone, this may be a read error. The CDR3, as DNA: TGTGCCAGCAGTTTACCAGGAATTTATTCACCCCCCCACTTT. This codes for CASSLPGIYSPPHF. This chain links TRBV12-3 or TRBV12-4 with TRBJ1-6; D unclear. The CDR3 length is 14 residues.

This clonotype appeared many times. The V gene is TRBV20-1, the J gene TRBJ1-5; TRBD1 aligns across 8 bases. Germline trimming cut 1 base from V and 5 bases from J; bases unmatched to any gene: 4. This CDR3 is 14 amino acids long. Per the germline V gene, CDR1 is DFQATT and CDR2 is SNEGSKA (reference sequence). CDR3 nucleotide sequence: TGCAGTGCTAGAGCGGGCAGGGGGCATCAGCCCCAGCATTTT. It translates to CSARAGRGHQPQHF.

The chain joins TRBV2 to TRBJ2-3; D possibly corresponds to TRBD2 (6 bases). Germline values: CDR1 SNHLY, CDR2 FYNNEI. Trimming shortened V by 11 bases and J by 2 bases, and 17 bases separated the two germline ends. The CDR3 spans 14 residues. This CDR3 is CAGSGGTSTDTQYF. CDR3 DNA sequence: TGTGCCGGGTCTGGCGGGACCTCCACAGATACGCAGTATTTT.

Only a few counts were recorded for this clonotype. The J gene is TRBJ2-1, the V gene TRBV11-1; TRBD2 agrees at 7 bases. This CDR3 contains 16 residues. The V gene's germline CDR1 is SGHAT and CDR2 FQDESV (reference sequence). Unmatched junction bases numbered 10, after V lost 0 bases and J lost 8 bases. Here the CDR3 DNA reads TGTGCCAGCAGCTTAGCGGGGAGGGGCGTTAACGATGAGCAGTTCTTC. This codes for CASSLAGRGVNDEQFF.

This clonotype came up many times. The V and J genes are TRBV7-9 and TRBJ1-2, with D possibly being TRBD1 (6 bases). Germline loops: CDR1 SEHNR, CDR2 FQNEAQ (reference sequence). This CDR3 has 13 residues. The V end lost 2 bases, the J end lost 4 bases, and 8 bases lay between the germline ends. This chain's CDR3 is CASSLTGTYGYTF. The CDR3 region has the DNA TGTGCCAGCAGCTTAACAGGGACCTATGGCTACACCTTC.

The genes are TRBV7-9 and TRBJ1-2; D is ambiguous. V was trimmed by 6 bases and J by 4 bases, leaving 18 bases between them. The CDR3 totals 15 residues. CDR1 and CDR2 (germline): SEHNR, FQNEAQ (reference sequence). CDR3 DNA: TGTGCCAGCAGTTCCCCCGGAAGACATATCTATGGCTACACCTTC. Its translation is CASSSPGRHIYGYTF.

This clonotype was detected ten times or more. The rearrangement links TRBV5-6 to TRBJ1-1, with unresolved D. This CDR3 comprises 12 residues. V lost 4 bases, J lost 7 bases, and 11 bases lay in between. The V gene's germline CDR1 is SGHDT and CDR2 YYEEEE. The CDR3, as DNA: TGTGCCAGCAGCGTGGGCAGCGGTGAAGCTTTCTTT. As protein: CASSVGSGEAFF.

This sequence joins TRBV2 and TRBJ2-5; a possible D gene is TRBD1 (6 bases). Trimming pared 6 bases from V and 2 bases from J, leaving 10 bases between. This CDR3 spans 13 amino acids. Germline lookup yields CDR1 SNHLY and CDR2 FYNNEI. Here the CDR3 reads CASRWTVQETQYF. The CDR3 DNA is TGTGCCAGCAGATGGACAGTGCAAGAGACCCAGTACTTC. The entire variable domain, with the rest obtained from reference TRBV2 and TRBJ2-5, is as follows: EPEVTQTPSHQVTQMGQEVILRCVPISNHLYFYWYRQILGQKVEFLVSFYNNEISEKSEIFDDQFSVERPDGSNFTLKIRSTKLEDSAMYFCASRWTVQETQYFGPGTRLLVL.

The rearrangement links TRBV15 to TRBJ1-1; D gene ambiguous. Germline loops: CDR1 LNHNV, CDR2 YYDKDF (reference sequence). The CDR3 spans 12 residues. V lost 4 bases and J 0 bases, leaving 3 bases between the germline ends. The CDR3 is CATSTVNTEAFF. The CDR3 nucleotides are TGTGCCACCAGCACCGTGAACACTGAAGCTTTCTTT.

The V gene is TRBV7-2, the J gene TRBJ1-2; 7 nucleotides match TRBD1. V trimming: 3 bases; J trimming: 0 bases; junction bases outside the gene matches: 10. The CDR3 has 17 amino acids. The germline V gene encodes CDR1 SGHTA and CDR2 FQGNSA. CDR3 DNA: TGTGCCAGCAGCTTGGGGCCAGGGGGAGCCTCTAACTATGGCTACACCTTC. Residues: CASSLGPGGASNYGYTF. Full variable domain (outside the CDR3, taken from reference TRBV7-2 and TRBJ1-2): GAGVSQSPSNKVTEKGKDVELRCDPISGHTALYWYRQSLGQGLEFLIYFQGNSAPDKSGLPSDRFSAERTGGSVSTLTIQRTQQEDSAVYLCASSLGPGGASNYGYTFGSGTRLTVV.

At least ten counts were recorded for this clonotype. This chain links TRBV12-3 or TRBV12-4 with TRBJ2-7; TRBD2 matches at 9 bases. The CDR3 covers 16 residues. V shed 4 bases and J 0 bases; nucleotides not matched to a gene: 7. The CDR3 here is CASSSRLAASSYEQYF. The CDR3 DNA is TGTGCCAGCAGTTCCCGACTAGCGGCAAGCTCCTACGAGCAGTACTTC.

This clonotype was observed a few times. The chain joins TRBV11-2 to TRBJ2-1, with D perhaps TRBD2 (6 bases). The CDR3 extends over 15 amino acids. CDR1 SGHAT and CDR2 FQNNGV come from the germline V gene. V shed 6 bases and J shed 5 bases, with 17 bases lying between them. The CDR3 DNA reads as TGTGCCAGCAGTCCCACGGGAGTATCGGACAATGAGCAGTTCTTC. Protein product: CASSPTGVSDNEQFF.

This clonotype has a count of ten or more. The chain joins TRBV28 to TRBJ1-4; D call uncertain. The length of the CDR3 is 17 residues. CDR1 and CDR2 (germline): MDHEN, SYDVKM. V gave up 3 bases and J gave up 4 bases, with 18 bases separating them. CDR3 nucleotides: TGTGCCAGCAGTTTCCCCAGCCTATCCGGGATTAATGAAAAACTGTTTTTT. It is translated as CASSFPSLSGINEKLFF.

There are many counts of this clonotype. The J gene is TRBJ2-1, the V gene TRBV7-2; the D is unclear. Trimming cost V 3 bases and J 5 bases, with 5 bases left between them. CDR1 and CDR2 from the germline V gene are SGHTA and FQGNSA. This CDR3 is 12 amino acids long. The chain's CDR3 is CASSLTHNEQFF. CDR3 nucleotide sequence: TGTGCCAGCAGCTTGACCCACAATGAGCAGTTCTTC. The variable domain in full, with the rest retrieved from reference TRBV7-2 and TRBJ2-1, is GAGVSQSPSNKVTEKGKDVELRCDPISGHTALYWYRQSLGQGLEFLIYFQGNSAPDKSGLPSDRFSAERTGGSVSTLTIQRTQQEDSAVYLCASSLTHNEQFFGPGTRLTVL.

This clonotype was seen only a few times. The rearrangement uses TRBV2 and TRBJ2-2; D possibly matches TRBD1 or TRBD2 (5 bases each). The CDR3 covers 16 residues. CDR1 SNHLY and CDR2 FYNNEI come from the germline V gene. V was cut by 7 bases and J by 0 bases, with 15 bases left in between. Here the CDR3 DNA reads TGTGCCAGCATAGAACGAGGGGCCTCGAACACCGGGGAGCTGTTTTTT. Protein sequence: CASIERGASNTGELFF.

This clonotype came up many times. The chain has TRBV6-1 and TRBJ1-1; tentative D call: TRBD1 (6 bases). Trimming took off 6 bases at V and 0 bases at J, with 11 bases between the two ends. CDR3 size: 14 residues. The germline V gene has CDR1 MNHNS and CDR2 SASEGT. CDR3 loop: CASSHDRMNTEAFF. The CDR3 DNA follows: TGTGCCAGCAGCCACGACAGGATGAACACTGAAGCTTTCTTT.

This clonotype appeared a few times. The rearrangement joins TRBV29-1 to TRBJ2-1, with D possibly matching TRBD1 (5 bases). The CDR3 contains 16 residues. Germline lookup yields CDR1 SQVTM and CDR2 ANQGSEA. Trimming stripped 0 bases from V and 4 bases from J, with 16 bases between. The CDR3 sequence is CSVEDLPGHPYNEQFF. Written as DNA, the CDR3 is TGCAGCGTTGAAGATCTCCCCGGACACCCATACAATGAGCAGTTCTTC.

This clonotype was picked up a small number of times. The rearrangement uses TRBV14 and TRBJ2-5; 8 nucleotides match TRBD2. This CDR3 has 16 amino acids. The germline gives CDR1 SGHDN, CDR2 FVKESK. J gave up 1 base and V 1 base, and 5 bases lay outside the gene matches. CDR3 nucleotides: TGTGCCAGCAGCCAAGGGTTAGCGGGGCCCCAAGAGACCCAGTACTTC. This gives the protein CASSQGLAGPQETQYF.